This is a list of T cell receptor beta chains from one sample in a study of cytomegalovirus exposure and HLA in healthy donors. Repertoires were generated with immunoSEQ multiplex PCR, while TCRdb's copy carries only in-frame clones and drops some. Of approximately 100,000 clones listed, 74% are singletons. The sequencing sample was made of PBMCs. Receptors originate from a man aged 50-59 years in good health and CMV-seropositive. Each CDR3 is given with its conserved first and last residue. D genes are given only for firm matches. For some rows the clone size is stated as once, few or many, or as a class when expanded; others skip it.

>TRBV29-1|.|TRBD2|TRBJ2-3
CSVAGGRRDADTQYF
TGCAGCGTTGCGGGGGGACGAAGAGACGCAGATACGCAGTATTTT
>TRBV14|.|TRBD2|TRBJ2-5
CASSHLLGLAGEETQYF
TGTGCCAGCAGCCACCTACTCGGACTAGCGGGGGAAGAGACCCAGTACTTC
>TRBV15|.|.|TRBJ1-2
CATSRDQLGVGYTF
TGTGCCACCAGCAGAGATCAGTTAGGGGTTGGCTACACCTTC
>TRBV28|.|.|TRBJ1-1
CASSPQWALVGRAIGTNTEAFF
TGTGCCAGCAGTCCACAGTGGGCTTTGGTGGGCAGGGCCATAGGAACGAACACTGAAGCTTTCTTT
>TRBV6-1|once|TRBD2|TRBJ2-7
CASSEGLAGDLRYEQYF
TGTGCCAGCAGTGAAGGGCTAGCGGGGGACCTTCGCTACGAGCAGTACTTC
>TRBV7-7|.|.|TRBJ2-1
CASSPSRNNEQFF
TGTGCCAGCAGCCCAAGCAGGAACAATGAGCAGTTCTTC
>TRBV30|.|TRBD1|TRBJ1-2
CAWRSTGTYYGYTF
TGTGCCTGGAGGTCGACAGGGACCTACTATGGCTACACCTTC
>TRBV7-2|few|TRBD2|TRBJ2-5
CASSPTSGGAGKTQYF
TGTGCCAGCAGCCCTACTAGCGGGGGGGCGGGAAAGACCCAGTACTTC
>TRBV28|few|TRBD1|TRBJ1-2
CASSLSPDLTRTGEGYTF
TGTGCCAGCAGTTTGAGTCCCGACCTAACACGGACAGGGGAAGGCTACACCTTC
>TRBV19|.|TRBD1|TRBJ1-1
CASSTGGSVTEAFF
TGTGCCAGTAGTACAGGGGGGTCGGTGACTGAAGCTTTCTTT
>TRBV10-2|.|TRBD1|TRBJ1-1
CASNRGTALEAFF
TGCGCCAGCAACCGAGGGACAGCCCTGGAAGCTTTCTTT
>TRBV2|once|.|TRBJ1-1
CASSDPRGFPAFF
TGTGCCAGCAGTGACCCCCGAGGGTTCCCAGCTTTCTTT
>TRBV19|.|.|TRBJ1-1
CAVKFGTEAFF
TGTGCAGTTAAGTTCGGGACTGAAGCTTTCTTT
>TRBV5-1|.|.|TRBJ2-3
CASSFTGFGTDTQYF
TGCGCCAGCAGCTTCACAGGGTTTGGCACAGATACGCAGTATTTT
>TRBV11-2|.|.|TRBJ2-5
CASSLTSGWAGETQYF
TGTGCCAGCAGCTTAACCTCTGGATGGGCGGGAGAGACCCAGTACTTC
>TRBV29-1|few|.|TRBJ2-2
CSGEVTATGELFF
TGCAGCGGGGAGGTGACAGCCACCGGGGAGCTGTTTTTT
>TRBV10-3|.|TRBD2|TRBJ2-3
CAIRAPTSGRGFSTDTQYF
TGTGCCATCAGAGCCCCGACTAGCGGGAGGGGCTTTAGCACAGATACGCAGTATTTT
>TRBV27|.|.|TRBJ2-1
CASSLGGIAYNEQFF
TGTGCCAGCAGTTTGGGCGGGATAGCCTACAATGAGCAGTTCTTC
>TRBV30|.|.|TRBJ1-2
CAWSTGTSGYGYTF
TGTGCCTGGAGTACCGGGACAAGCGGCTATGGCTACACCTTC
>TRBV11-2|.|TRBD1|TRBJ1-1
CASRDRAGDTEAFF
TGTGCCAGCAGGGACAGGGCAGGTGACACTGAAGCTTTCTTT
>TRBV6-5|.|TRBD1|TRBJ1-3
CASSYSTGAGNTIYF
TGTGCCAGCAGTTACTCGACAGGGGCCGGAAACACCATATATTTT
>TRBV4-1|.|.|TRBJ1-2
CASSQQGNYGYTF
TGCGCCAGCAGCCAACAGGGTAACTATGGCTACACCTTC
>TRBV2|.|TRBD1|TRBJ1-5
CASSEGQGQPQHF
TGTGCCAGCAGTGAAGGACAGGGACAGCCCCAGCATTTT
>TRBV7-3|.|TRBD2|TRBJ2-5
CASSLFAGGPSWYF
TGTGCCAGCAGCTTATTTGCGGGGGGCCCTTCTTGGTACTTC
>TRBV4-1|.|.|TRBJ2-5
CASSPRATQETQYF
TGCGCCAGCAGCCCCAGAGCGACCCAAGAGACCCAGTACTTC
>TRBV6-5|.|.|TRBJ1-4
CASRQGSDEKLFF
TGTGCCAGCAGACAGGGATCGGACGAAAAACTGTTTTTT
>TRBV10-3|.|TRBD2|TRBJ2-7
CAISESTSGRTHEQYF
TGTGCCATCAGTGAGTCGACTAGCGGGAGAACCCACGAGCAGTACTTC
>TRBV15|.|TRBD1|TRBJ1-1
CATSRVDRGVAFF
TGTGCCACCAGCAGAGTCGACAGGGGGGTGGCTTTCTTT
>TRBV21-1|.|.|TRBJ2-7
CASSIGTGCFEQYF
TGTGCCAGCAGCATCGGGACAGGGTGTTTCGAGCAGTACTTC
>TRBV7-2|once|.|TRBJ1-2
CASSPPGHGYTF
TGTGCCAGCAGCCCCCCAGGCCATGGCTACACCTTC
>TRBV19|.|.|TRBJ2-3
CASTRAGLSTDTQYF
TGTGCCAGTACCCGGGCTGGACTGTCCACAGATACGCAGTATTTT
>TRBV18|.|.|TRBJ2-2
CASSPAATGELFF
TGTGCCAGCTCACCAGCGGCCACCGGGGAGCTGTTTTTT
>TRBV4-1|.|TRBD1|TRBJ2-1
CASSQGKGRDRAYNEQFF
TGCGCCAGCAGCCAAGGGAAAGGGCGGGACAGGGCCTACAATGAGCAGTTCTTC
>TRBV10-3|.|TRBD1|TRBJ2-7
CAISNRGYEQYF
TGTGCCATCTCTAACAGGGGCTACGAGCAGTACTTC
>TRBV27|few|TRBD1|TRBJ1-2
CASRQGAGRGYTF
TGTGCCAGCAGGCAGGGGGCTGGTAGGGGCTACACCTTC
>TRBV19|once|.|TRBJ1-1
CASSIRGDTEAFF
TGTGCCAGTAGTATACGGGGGGACACTGAAGCTTTCTTT
>TRBV6-5|once|TRBD1|TRBJ1-6
CASSYRDRGNSPLHF
TGTGCCAGCAGTTACCGCGACAGGGGGAACTCACCCCTCCACTTT
>TRBV9|.|.|TRBJ1-5
CASSPRDMGANQPQHF
TGTGCCAGCAGCCCGCGAGATATGGGGGCCAATCAGCCCCAGCATTTT
>TRBV7-9|.|TRBD2|TRBJ2-3
CASSASLAGGRTDTQYF
TGTGCCAGCAGTGCATCTTTAGCGGGAGGACGCACAGATACGCAGTATTTT
>TRBV7-2|few|TRBD2|TRBJ2-1
CASSFGGSSSYNEQFF
TGTGCCAGCAGCTTTGGCGGGAGTAGCTCCTACAATGAGCAGTTCTTC
>TRBV18|.|.|TRBJ1-2
CASSPGQKYNYGYTF
TGTGCCAGCTCACCAGGGCAGAAGTATAACTATGGCTACACCTTC
>TRBV2|.|TRBD2|TRBJ2-5
CASSELAGEMTQYF
TGTGCCAGCAGTGAGCTAGCGGGAGAAATGACCCAGTACTTC
>TRBV27|few|.|TRBJ2-4
CASRELALDGAKNIQYF
TGTGCCAGCAGAGAGCTAGCGTTGGATGGAGCCAAAAACATTCAGTACTTC
>TRBV5-1|.|TRBD1|TRBJ1-1
CASSRNPGQTNTEAFF
TGCGCCAGCAGCCGGAATCCGGGACAGACGAACACTGAAGCTTTCTTT
>TRBV6-5|.|.|TRBJ2-2
CASSPRNTGELFF
TGTGCCAGCAGTCCGCGGAACACCGGGGAGCTGTTTTTT
>TRBV2|.|TRBD2|TRBJ2-7
CASMMGLAGSEQYF
TGTGCCAGCATGATGGGGCTAGCGGGAAGCGAGCAGTACTTC